This T cell receptor beta chain appears in the sequencing data of a study of T cell responses to AZD1222 COVID-19 vaccine. Deletions cut 1 base from V and 2 bases from J, with 8 bases between. The CDR3 has 14 residues. Germline V CDR1 and CDR2: SGHTA, FQGTGA. Profiled with immunoSEQ multiplex PCR; TCRdb holds only in-frame clones, not every one. The sample includes 130,000 or so clones, more than 85% seen only once; the top ten take approximately 2.1%. Study results and caveats: Spike-specific TCR depth and breadth grew after two AZD1222 doses. Repertoires were collected only later (after the peak T cell response had occurred).

Details on this clone: Its antigen remains unknown.

This TCR came from an adult who received the AZD1222 COVID-19 vaccine. The chain recombines TRBV7-3 with TRBJ2-5; D unresolved. The sample consisted of peripheral blood, taken 28 days after the second AZD1222 dose. This CDR3 is CASSLMGGQETQYF. DNA for the CDR3: TGTGCCAGCAGCTTAATGGGCGGACAAGAGACCCAGTACTTC.